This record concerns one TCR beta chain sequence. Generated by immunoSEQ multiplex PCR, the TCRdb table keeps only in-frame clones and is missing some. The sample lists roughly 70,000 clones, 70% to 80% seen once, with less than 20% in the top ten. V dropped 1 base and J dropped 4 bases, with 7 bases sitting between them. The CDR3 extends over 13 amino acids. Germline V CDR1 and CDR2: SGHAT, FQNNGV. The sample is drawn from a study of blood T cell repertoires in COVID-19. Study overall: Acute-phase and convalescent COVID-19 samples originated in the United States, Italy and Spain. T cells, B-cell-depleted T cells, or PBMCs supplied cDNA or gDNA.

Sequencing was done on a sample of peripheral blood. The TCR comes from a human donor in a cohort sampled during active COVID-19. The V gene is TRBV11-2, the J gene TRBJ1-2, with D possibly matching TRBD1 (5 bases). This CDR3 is CASSLAGSYGYTF. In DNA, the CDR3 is TGTGCCAGCAGCTTAGCAGGGTCCTATGGCTACACCTTC.